Presented here are 24 T cell receptor beta chains from one specimen sequenced in a study of the immune and genomic landscape of osteosarcoma. Libraries were prepared by immunoSEQ multiplex PCR; TCRdb keeps only in-frame clonotypes and omits some of them. The repertoire holds roughly 390 clones, with 70% to 85% as singletons. Input material: metastatic tumor tissue from the lung. Receptors originate from a man in his late teens or twenties with osteosarcoma.

This clone occurred a few times. In the same sample, other DNA sequences code for this CDR3. V is TRBV7-2 and J is TRBJ2-1; 13 nucleotides line up with TRBD2. This CDR3 is built from 15 residues. The V gene's germline CDR1 is SGHTA and CDR2 FQGNSA. The junction had 3 bases not matched to a gene; V was cut back by 5 bases and J by 5 bases. CDR3 DNA sequence: TGTGCCAGCAGCCTGACTAGCGGGAGGCACAATGAGCAGTTCTTC. Its protein product is CASSLTSGRHNEQFF.

The rearrangement joins TRBV6-6 to TRBJ2-5, with 7 bases lining up with TRBD2. V shed 10 bases and J 0 bases; nucleotides not matched to a gene: 11. CDR1 and CDR2 from the germline V gene are MNHNY and SVGAGI (reference sequence). This CDR3 region has 15 residues. As DNA, the CDR3 is TGTGCCACCTTGGTTACCAGCGGGGACCAAGAGACCCAGTACTTC. Translating it yields CATLVTSGDQETQYF.

V is TRBV12-5 and J is TRBJ2-7, with 10 bases lining up with TRBD2. This CDR3 is 16 amino acids long. Germline V gene sequence: CDR1 LGHNT, CDR2 FRNRAP. After removal of 5 bases from V and 0 bases from J, the junction contained 7 bases not matched to a gene. The CDR3 coding sequence is TGTGCTAGTGGTCTCGGACTAGCGGAGAGCTCCTACGAGCAGTACTTC. This encodes CASGLGLAESSYEQYF.

V gene TRBV19 combines with J gene TRBJ2-3; D unclear. The CDR3 sequence is 14 residues long. Germline CDR1 reads LNHDA; CDR2 reads SQIVND (reference sequence). V was cut by 1 base and J by 3 bases, with 8 bases left in between. In nucleotides, the CDR3 is TGTGCCAGTAGTATAGGGTCGACGACAGATACGCAGTATTTT. Protein: CASSIGSTTDTQYF.

This clone has just one count. The V call is TRBV30, the J call TRBJ1-1; tentative D call: TRBD1 (5 bases). CDR3 length: 14 amino acids. CDR1 GTSNPN and CDR2 SVGIG come from the germline V gene (reference sequence). The V gene lost 2 bases and the J gene lost 4 bases, with 14 bases spanning the gap. The DNA for the CDR3 is TGTGCCTGGAGTATAACAAGGGGAGTCACTGAAGCTTTCTTT. Amino acids: CAWSITRGVTEAFF.

The chain employs TRBV10-3 and TRBJ2-1, with D unresolved. The CDR3 consists of 18 residues. Trimming took 2 bases from V and 3 from J, leaving 20 bases between them. Per the germline V gene, CDR1 is ENHRY and CDR2 is SYGVKD. CDR3 amino acids: CAISETGSRQPIYNEQFF. The CDR3 DNA sequence: TGTGCCATCAGTGAGACCGGCTCGCGACAACCGATCTACAATGAGCAGTTCTTC.

CDR3 amino acids: CASSPGQRYEQYF. CDR3 DNA: TGTGCCAGTAGTCCGGGACAGAGATACGAGCAGTACTTC. This chain uses TRBV19 with TRBJ2-7; 7 bases line up with TRBD1. CDR1 and CDR2 (germline): LNHDA, SQIVND (reference sequence). CDR3 length: 13 residues. V shed 5 bases, J shed 4 bases, and the junction held 5 bases outside the gene matches.

CDR3: CASSLGSFGGLALAFF. CDR3 coding DNA: TGTGCCAGCAGTTTAGGGTCATTTGGAGGTCTGGCCCTAGCTTTCTTT. The J gene is TRBJ1-1, the V gene TRBV27; D is unclear. This CDR3 spans 16 amino acids. The germline V gene encodes CDR1 MNHEY and CDR2 SMNVEV (reference sequence). V lost 2 bases, J lost 10 bases, and 23 bases lay in between.

This clone showed up just a few times. The chain joins TRBV7-2 to TRBJ2-4; 10 bases align to TRBD2. With 4 bases clipped from V and 5 bases from J, the junction kept 5 bases outside the gene matches. Per germline, CDR1 SGHTA and CDR2 FQGNSA. The CDR3 extends over 15 amino acids. CDR3 bases: TGTGCCAGCAGCTGGACTAGCGGTCCTCAAAACATTCAGTACTTC. It encodes CASSWTSGPQNIQYF. The complete variable domain, with remaining parts taken from reference TRBV7-2 and TRBJ2-4, reads GAGVSQSPSNKVTEKGKDVELRCDPISGHTALYWYRQSLGQGLEFLIYFQGNSAPDKSGLPSDRFSAERTGGSVSTLTIQRTQQEDSAVYLCASSWTSGPQNIQYFGAGTRLSVL.

As regards this clone: The sample carries other DNA sequences with the same CDR3. The rearrangement joins TRBV7-2 to TRBJ2-1; 13 bases line up with TRBD2. This CDR3 comprises 15 residues. Germline CDR1 and CDR2: SGHTA and FQGNSA. V lost 5 bases and J lost 4; bases outside the gene matches: 2. CDR3 loop: CASSLTSGRYNEQFF. The CDR3, as DNA: TGTGCCAGCAGCCTGACTAGCGGGAGGTACAATGAGCAGTTCTTC.

V and J are TRBV7-2 and TRBJ2-1, with 14 bases that match TRBD2. CDR3 size: 15 residues. Per the germline V gene, CDR1 is SGHTA and CDR2 is FQGNSA. With 5 bases clipped from V and 6 bases from J, the junction kept 3 bases outside the gene matches. CDR3 coding DNA: TGTGCCAGCAGCCGGACTAGCGGGAGGCTCAATGAGCAGTTCTTC. Its translation is CASSRTSGRLNEQFF.

The gene calls are TRBV27 and TRBJ2-2; 7 nucleotides agree with TRBD1. The CDR3 contains 16 residues. Germline CDR1 reads MNHEY; CDR2 reads SMNVEV (reference sequence). After removal of 6 bases from V and 5 bases from J, the junction contained 12 bases not matched to a gene. The CDR3 coding sequence is TGTGCCAGCAGGCCTGACAGGGATCCCCGGACCGGGGAGCTGTTTTTT. Translating gives CASRPDRDPRTGELFF.

This rearrangement joins TRBV7-1 to TRBJ2-7; tentative D call: TRBD2 (5 bases). TRBV7-1 is designated an ORF whose function remains uncertain. This CDR3 is 12 amino acids long. The V end lost 4 bases, the J end lost 7 bases, and 11 bases lay between the germline ends. The CDR3 sequence is CASSLGSGEQYF. CDR3 nucleotides: TGTGCCAGCAGCTTAGGCTCGGGAGAGCAGTACTTC.

In DNA, the CDR3 is TGCGCCAGCACCCATACCTCAGCTTCTGACAGGATACTCTCTGGGGCCAACGTCCTGACTTTC. This sequence encodes CASTHTSASDRILSGANVLTF. This chain links TRBV5-1 with TRBJ2-6, with TRBD1 as a possible D gene (6 bases). Germline CDR1 SGHRS, CDR2 YFSETQ. This CDR3 has 21 residues. V dropped 6 bases and J dropped 0 bases, with 28 bases sitting between them.

This chain links TRBV5-5 with TRBJ2-7; no clear D gene. Trimming removed 4 bases at V and 0 bases at J, with 11 bases between. Germline V gene data show CDR1 as SGHKS and CDR2 as YYEKEE (reference sequence). The CDR3 contains 14 residues. The CDR3 loop reads CASSPSVTSYEQYF. The CDR3 DNA is TGTGCCAGCAGCCCTTCGGTCACCTCCTACGAGCAGTACTTC.

This clone was counted a few times. The V and J genes are TRBV2 and TRBJ1-6; D is perhaps TRBD1 (6 bases). Germline assignment: CDR1 SNHLY and CDR2 FYNNEI. This CDR3 comprises 14 residues. The ends were cut back, 2 bases at V and 7 bases at J, with 9 bases in the middle. In nucleotides, the CDR3 is TGTGCCAGCAGTGAACAGGGGTTGAATTCACCCCTCCACTTT. Translating it yields CASSEQGLNSPLHF.

In the case of this clone: Other DNA sequences in the same sample also yield this CDR3. The chain couples TRBV7-2 to TRBJ2-1, with 13 positions matching TRBD2. Per germline, CDR1 SGHTA and CDR2 FQGNSA. V dropped 3 bases and J dropped 5; count of bases not matched to a gene: 1. The CDR3 sequence is 15 residues long. As DNA, the CDR3 is TGTGCCAGCAGCTTGACTAGCGGGAGGCACAATGAGCAGTTCTTC. Its translation is CASSLTSGRHNEQFF.

This chain links TRBV7-2 with TRBJ1-3; 9 bases align to TRBD1. CDR3 length: 18 amino acids. Germline CDR1 SGHTA, CDR2 FQGNSA. V shed 5 bases and J 3 bases; nucleotides not matched to a gene: 14. This chain's CDR3 is CASSLSPSQGAVGNTIYF. The CDR3, as DNA: TGTGCCAGCAGCCTAAGCCCTTCACAGGGGGCTGTTGGAAACACCATATATTTT.

The rearrangement uses TRBV18 and TRBJ2-7; D unresolved. The CDR3 runs 15 residues. V was cut by 3 bases and J by 6 bases, with 18 bases left in between. Germline assignment: CDR1 KGHSH and CDR2 LQKENI. Here the CDR3 reads CASSPESSPGIEQYF. CDR3 bases: TGTGCCAGCTCACCTGAGAGCAGCCCCGGCATCGAGCAGTACTTC.

This chain connects TRBV30 to TRBJ1-4, with D perhaps TRBD1 (5 bases). The germline V and J ends were trimmed by 5 bases and 6 bases, with 19 bases remaining between them. Germline V gives CDR1 GTSNPN, CDR2 SVGIG (reference sequence). The CDR3 totals 15 residues. CDR3 DNA sequence: TGTGCCTGGGGGAAGGGGAGGACTGGGGATGAAAAACTGTTTTTT. Amino acid sequence: CAWGKGRTGDEKLFF.

This chain links TRBV7-9 with TRBJ1-5; D remains unclear. V was trimmed by 1 base and J by 0 bases, leaving 10 bases between them. Germline V CDR1 and CDR2: SEHNR, FQNEAQ (reference sequence). The CDR3 has 16 amino acids. The CDR3, as DNA: TGTGCCAGCAGCTTAGACGATGTGGATAGCAATCAGCCCCAGCATTTT. Translating it yields CASSLDDVDSNQPQHF.

This clone was seen just once. The genes are TRBV5-7 and TRBJ1-5, with a tentative D call TRBD1 (5 bases). TRBV5-7 is recorded as an ORF, its role being uncertain. Deletions cut 4 bases from V and 7 bases from J, with 18 bases between. The CDR3 length is 15 residues. CDR3 coding DNA: TGTGCCAGCAGCCCCCGGGACTTTGAAAGACAGCCCCAGCATTTT. This codes for CASSPRDFERQPQHF.

The rearrangement joins TRBV27 to TRBJ2-5; no definite D call. Germline V lookup: CDR1 MNHEY, CDR2 SMNVEV (reference sequence). Trimming removed 0 bases from V and 2 bases from J, with 4 bases in between. CDR3 length equals 13 residues. CDR3 amino acids: CASSLSSQETQYF. Here the CDR3 DNA reads TGTGCCAGCAGTTTATCGAGTCAAGAGACCCAGTACTTC.

The chain is built from TRBV4-3 and TRBJ2-1; D not certain. The V end was cut by 1 base, the J end by 8 bases, with 6 bases between. Germline V lookup: CDR1 LGHNA, CDR2 YSLEER. This CDR3 is built from 12 residues. The CDR3 DNA follows: TGCGCCAGCAGCCAAGGTATTTATGAGCAGTTCTTC. It translates to CASSQGIYEQFF.